This is a list of T cell receptor beta chains from one sample in a study of blood T cell repertoires in COVID-19. Profiled with immunoSEQ multiplex PCR; TCRdb holds only in-frame clones, not every one. The sample yields 250,000 to 350,000 clones, roughly 90% seen once. Sequenced input: peripheral blood. Every receptor here comes from a woman aged 60-75 years with acute or convalescent COVID-19. CDR3s include the opening cysteine and the closing phenylalanine or tryptophan. The D gene is left open where the match is weak. The listing skips clone size in some rows; elsewhere it reads once, few, many or a size class.

>once|TRBV18|TRBJ2-7|TRBD2
TGTGCCAGCTCACCGGGGACTAGCGGGAGCTACTCCTACGAGCAGTACTTC
CASSPGTSGSYSYEQYF
>-|TRBV2|TRBJ1-1|-
TGTGCCAGCAGCCCTTCCGCGGGATACGGCACTGAAGCTTTCTTT
CASSPSAGYGTEAFF
>-|TRBV6-5|TRBJ1-6|TRBD1
TGTGCCAGCAGTTATGGGACAGGGATTAATTCACCCCTCCACTTT
CASSYGTGINSPLHF
>-|TRBV2|TRBJ2-1|-
TGTGCCAGCAGTGAGGAGGGGCCCTTATACAATGAGCAGTTCTTC
CASSEEGPLYNEQFF
>-|TRBV11-2|TRBJ1-6|-
TGTGCCAGCAGTACAGAACGGAATTCACCCCTCCACTTT
CASSTERNSPLHF
>once|TRBV30|TRBJ1-4|TRBD1
TGTGCCTGGAGACGGCAGGGGGCAGCTAATGAAAAACTGTTTTTT
CAWRRQGAANEKLFF
>once|TRBV4-2|TRBJ2-1|TRBD2
TGTGCCAGCAGCCAAATGGGGAGCAGCGGGGTGTCCGATGAGCAGTTCTTC
CASSQMGSSGVSDEQFF
>-|TRBV7-2|TRBJ1-2|-
TGTGCCAGCAGCCCCCGATGGGGGGGTGGACCAGAACCGGGCTACACCTTC
CASSPRWGGGPEPGYTF
>-|TRBV6-5|TRBJ1-5|-
TGTGCCAGCAGTTACTCGGGCGGGGCCCAGCATTTT
CASSYSGGAQHF
>-|TRBV4-2|TRBJ2-2|-
TGTGCCAGCGGGCAGGAGGGCCGAACCGGGGAGCTGTTTTTT
CASGQEGRTGELFF
>-|TRBV9|TRBJ2-3|TRBD1
TGTGCCAGCAGCGTAGGTTTGTCAGGGGGAGATACGCAGTATTTT
CASSVGLSGGDTQYF
>-|TRBV28|TRBJ1-1|-
TGTGCCAGCAGGGTCGGGGGGTTTGACCCTGAAGCTTTCTTT
CASRVGGFDPEAFF
>-|TRBV7-9|TRBJ2-7|-
TGTGCCAGCAGCTTAGTAGGGGGTCAAAGCTCCTACGAGCAGTACTTC
CASSLVGGQSSYEQYF
>-|TRBV4-2|TRBJ2-7|TRBD2
TGTGCCAGCAGCCAACGGACTAGCGGGCTCAACGAGCAGTACTTC
CASSQRTSGLNEQYF
>-|TRBV9|TRBJ2-3|TRBD1
TGTGCCAGCAGCCCGGGACAGGGTGCAGATACGCAGTATTTT
CASSPGQGADTQYF
>-|TRBV29-1|TRBJ1-2|TRBD1
TGCAGCGTACACAGGGGAAACTATGGCTACACCTTC
CSVHRGNYGYTF
>-|TRBV23-1|TRBJ2-3|TRBD1
TGCGCCAGCACCCTCCCGCCGATCCGGACAGGGAAAACAGATACGCAGTATTTT
CASTLPPIRTGKTDTQYF
>-|TRBV6-5|TRBJ1-1|-
TGTGCCAGCAGTAACAGGGTACCCACTGAAGCTTTCTTT
CASSNRVPTEAFF
>once|TRBV4-3|TRBJ1-2|-
TGCGCCAGCAGCCAGCATGGCTGGGGCGGAGGCTACACCTTC
CASSQHGWGGGYTF
>-|TRBV30|TRBJ1-2|-
TGTGCCTGGAGCGCATACAGGGAGTATGGCTACACCTTC
CAWSAYREYGYTF
>-|TRBV7-2|TRBJ2-2|TRBD1
TGTGCCAGCAGCTCGGAGACAGGGGGCATCGGGGAGCTGTTTTTT
CASSSETGGIGELFF
>-|TRBV2|TRBJ1-5|-
TGTGCCAGCAGAGGGGGATGGAAGAATCAGCCCCAGCATTTT
CASRGGWKNQPQHF
>-|TRBV18|TRBJ1-4|TRBD1
TGTGCCAGCTCATCTCAACCGGGACAGGGGTATGAAAAACTGTTTTTT
CASSSQPGQGYEKLFF
>-|TRBV20-1|TRBJ1-1|-
TGCAGTGCTAGTGGAGGGCTACTGGGTGAAGCTTTCTTT
CSASGGLLGEAFF
>-|TRBV12-3/TRBV12-4|TRBJ1-1|-
TGTGCCAGCGGCTGGGCCCCCCAGGCAGCTTTCTTT
CASGWAPQAAFF
>-|TRBV6-5|TRBJ1-5|-
TGTGCCAGCAGTTACTCAGCAGGGGTAGGTCAGCCCCAGCATTTT
CASSYSAGVGQPQHF
>-|TRBV28|TRBJ1-4|TRBD1
TGTGCCAGCAGCCATACAGGGGGGTGGAATGAAAAACTGTTTTTT
CASSHTGGWNEKLFF
>once|TRBV5-1|TRBJ2-7|TRBD2
TGCGCCAGCAGCTTGGGTCCTAGCGGGGGTAACGAGCAGTACTTC
CASSLGPSGGNEQYF
>-|TRBV7-2|TRBJ2-7|TRBD2
TGTGCCAGCAGCCCTAGTAGTGGGGTGAATAGCGGGATTCGTTTC
CASSPSSGVNSGIRF
>once|TRBV28|TRBJ2-4|-
TGTGCCAGCAGTTCCATACCGGGACAAATATATAAAAATATTCAGTACTTC
CASSSIPGQIYKNIQYF
>-|TRBV30|TRBJ2-5|TRBD1
TGTGCCTGGAGTGTTGGACAGGGGGCTGAGACCCAGTACTTC
CAWSVGQGAETQYF
>-|TRBV13|TRBJ2-1|TRBD2
TGTGCCAGCAGCCCAACTAGCGGCCTCCCGAGGAATGAGCAGTTCTTC
CASSPTSGLPRNEQFF
>-|TRBV21-1|TRBJ2-5|-
TGTGCCAGCAGCAAGGTCCTCAGGGGTGAGACCCAGTACTTC
CASSKVLRGETQYF
>-|TRBV18|TRBJ1-4|-
TGTGCCAGCTCACCTTCTGAGGGAGAAAAACTGTTTTTT
CASSPSEGEKLFF
>-|TRBV19|TRBJ2-1|-
TGTGCCAGCGTCTCGGGCGGGGGCAGGAATGAGCAGTTCTTC
CASVSGGGRNEQFF
>-|TRBV27|TRBJ2-7|-
TGTGCCAGCAGTACCGCCATAGGGGGCTCCTACGAGCAGTACTTC
CASSTAIGGSYEQYF
>-|TRBV4-2|TRBJ2-7|-
TGTGCCAGCAGCCAAGACCGAGGGCTTGGTGGTGAGCAGTACTTC
CASSQDRGLGGEQYF
>-|TRBV6-5|TRBJ2-7|-
TGTGCCAGCAGAACCGGGTCCTACGAGCAGTACTTC
CASRTGSYEQYF
>-|TRBV9|TRBJ2-1|-
TGTGCCAGCAGCGTAGTGGCTAGTGGCGGAGTTCGGAATGAGCAGTTCTTC
CASSVVASGGVRNEQFF
>-|TRBV5-1|TRBJ2-1|TRBD2
TGCGCCAGCAGGGTACGGACTAGCGCCAACAATGAGCAGTTCTTC
CASRVRTSANNEQFF
>large|TRBV27|TRBJ2-1|TRBD2
TGTGCCAGCAGTTTGGCTAGCGGGTGGGATGAGCAGTTCTTC
CASSLASGWDEQFF
>once|TRBV24-1|TRBJ2-1|-
TGTGCCACCAGCCCCGTGGGGGGAAATGAGCAGTTCTTC
CATSPVGGNEQFF
>-|TRBV5-1|TRBJ1-5|-
TGCGCCAGCAGCTTGGCCTACGGGGGGCGACAGCCCCAGCATTTT
CASSLAYGGRQPQHF
>few|TRBV7-3|TRBJ1-1|-
TGTGCCAGCAGCTTACAGGGAGGGAACACTGAAGCTTTCTTT
CASSLQGGNTEAFF
>-|TRBV14|TRBJ2-3|TRBD2
TGTGCCAGCAGCCAAGATCAGACTAGCGGGGGGCCCCCAGATACGCAGTATTTT
CASSQDQTSGGPPDTQYF
>few|TRBV2|TRBJ1-1|-
TGTGCCAGCAGTACAGGTTTGAACACTGAAGCTTTCTTT
CASSTGLNTEAFF
>-|TRBV10-3|TRBJ1-6|TRBD1
TGTGCCATCAGTCTAAGGGGACAGGGGGATAATTCACCCCTCCACTTT
CAISLRGQGDNSPLHF
>few|TRBV6-6|TRBJ1-5|TRBD1
TGTGCCAGCAGTTACCCGGACAGGGGAGATCAGCCCCAGCATTTT
CASSYPDRGDQPQHF
>-|TRBV29-1|TRBJ2-1|TRBD2
TGCAGCGCCGAACTAGCGGGAAATGTCAATGAGCAGTTCTTC
CSAELAGNVNEQFF
>-|TRBV7-2|TRBJ2-7|-
TGTGCCAGCAGCCAACGCCAGGGGCCCTACGAGCAGTACTTC
CASSQRQGPYEQYF
>once|TRBV15|TRBJ1-5|TRBD1
TGTGCCACCAGCAGTGGGGACAGCAGTAGATATAGCAATCAGCCCCAGCATTTT
CATSSGDSSRYSNQPQHF
>-|TRBV11-2|TRBJ1-4|-
TGTGCCAGCAGCTTCGGGGGGCGGACTCCGACTAATGAAAAACTGTTTTTT
CASSFGGRTPTNEKLFF
>-|TRBV5-4|TRBJ2-3|-
TGTGCCAGCAGCCCCCTCCTAGGAGGGGTCAGCACAGATACGCAGTATTTT
CASSPLLGGVSTDTQYF
>few|TRBV7-9|TRBJ2-3|TRBD1
TGTGCCAGCAGCCCACAGGGGGCTCTCTTCACAGATACGCAGTATTTT
CASSPQGALFTDTQYF
>-|TRBV28|TRBJ1-1|TRBD1
TGTGCCAGCAGTCTAGACAGGGTTAGCACTGAAGCTTTCTTT
CASSLDRVSTEAFF